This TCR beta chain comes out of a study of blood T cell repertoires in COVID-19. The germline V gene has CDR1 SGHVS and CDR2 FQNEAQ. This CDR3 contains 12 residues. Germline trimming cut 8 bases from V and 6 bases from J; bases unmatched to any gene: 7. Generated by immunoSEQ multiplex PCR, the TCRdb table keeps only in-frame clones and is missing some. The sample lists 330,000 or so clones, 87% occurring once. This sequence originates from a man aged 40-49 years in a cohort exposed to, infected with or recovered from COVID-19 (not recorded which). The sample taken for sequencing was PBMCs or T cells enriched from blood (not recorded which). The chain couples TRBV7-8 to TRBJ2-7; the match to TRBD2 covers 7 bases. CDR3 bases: TGTGCCAGCGGGAGGGCCACCAGCGAGCAGTACTTC. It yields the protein CASGRATSEQYF.